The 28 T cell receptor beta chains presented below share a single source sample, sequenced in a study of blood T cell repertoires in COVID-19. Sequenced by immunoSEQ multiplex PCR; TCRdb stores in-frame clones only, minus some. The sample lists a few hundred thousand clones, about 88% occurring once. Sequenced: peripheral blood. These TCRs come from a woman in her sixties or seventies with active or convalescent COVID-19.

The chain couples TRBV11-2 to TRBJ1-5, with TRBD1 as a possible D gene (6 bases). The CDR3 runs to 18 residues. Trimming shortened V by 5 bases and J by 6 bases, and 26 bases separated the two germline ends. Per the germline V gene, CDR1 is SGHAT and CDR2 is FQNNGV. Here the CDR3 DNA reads TGTGCCAGCAGCCCCTATGGGGGGGGCGAATTGAAGGTTCAGCCCCAGCATTTT. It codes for CASSPYGGGELKVQPQHF.

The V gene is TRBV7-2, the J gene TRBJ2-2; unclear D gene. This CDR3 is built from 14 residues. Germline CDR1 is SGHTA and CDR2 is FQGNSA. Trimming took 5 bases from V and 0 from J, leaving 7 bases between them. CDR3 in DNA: TGTGCCAGCAGCCCGACAACGAACACCGGGGAGCTGTTTTTT. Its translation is CASSPTTNTGELFF.

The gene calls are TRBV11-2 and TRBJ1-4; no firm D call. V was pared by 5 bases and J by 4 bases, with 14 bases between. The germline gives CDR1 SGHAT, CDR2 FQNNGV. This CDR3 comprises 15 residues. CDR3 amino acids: CASSLYGLVNEKLFF. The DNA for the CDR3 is TGTGCCAGCAGCCTTTATGGGCTCGTTAATGAAAAACTGTTTTTT. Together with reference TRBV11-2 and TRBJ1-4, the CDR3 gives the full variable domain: EAGVAQSPRYKIIEKRQSVAFWCNPISGHATLYWYQQILGQGPKLLIQFQNNGVVDDSQLPKDRFSAERLKGVDSTLKIQPAKLEDSAVYLCASSLYGLVNEKLFFGSGTQLSVL.

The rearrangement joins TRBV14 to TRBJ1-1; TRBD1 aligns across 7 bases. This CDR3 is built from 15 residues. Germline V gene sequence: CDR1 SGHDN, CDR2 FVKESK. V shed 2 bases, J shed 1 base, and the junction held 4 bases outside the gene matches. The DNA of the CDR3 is TGTGCCAGCAGCCAAACCCGGACAGGGAACACTGAAGCTTTCTTT. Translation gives CASSQTRTGNTEAFF.

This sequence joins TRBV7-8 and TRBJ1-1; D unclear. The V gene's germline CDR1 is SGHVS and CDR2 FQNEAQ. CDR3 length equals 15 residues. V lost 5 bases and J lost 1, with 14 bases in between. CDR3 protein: CASSPPRLGNTEAFF. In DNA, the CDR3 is TGTGCCAGCAGCCCACCTAGGTTGGGGAACACTGAAGCTTTCTTT.

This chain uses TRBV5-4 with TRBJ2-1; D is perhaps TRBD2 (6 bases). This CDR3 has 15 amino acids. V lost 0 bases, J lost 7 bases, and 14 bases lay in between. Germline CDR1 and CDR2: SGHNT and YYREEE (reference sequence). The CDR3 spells CASSLAGQGGNEQFF. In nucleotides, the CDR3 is TGTGCCAGCAGCTTGGCCGGGCAGGGAGGTAATGAGCAGTTCTTC.

The CDR3 region is CASSSWTSGGGETQYF. The DNA for the CDR3 is TGTGCCAGCAGCTCCTGGACTAGCGGGGGGGGAGAGACCCAGTACTTC. The chain links TRBV14 to TRBJ2-5; TRBD2 matches 15 bases. This CDR3 is 16 amino acids long. The germline V gene has CDR1 SGHDN and CDR2 FVKESK. J was trimmed by 4 bases and V by 5 bases; bases with no gene match: 5.

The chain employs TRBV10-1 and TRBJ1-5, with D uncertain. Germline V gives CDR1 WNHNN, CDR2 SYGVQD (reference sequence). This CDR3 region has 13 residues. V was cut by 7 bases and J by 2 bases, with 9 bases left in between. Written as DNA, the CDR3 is TGCGCCAGCAATCCGGGTCGCAATCAGCCCCAGCATTTT. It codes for CASNPGRNQPQHF.

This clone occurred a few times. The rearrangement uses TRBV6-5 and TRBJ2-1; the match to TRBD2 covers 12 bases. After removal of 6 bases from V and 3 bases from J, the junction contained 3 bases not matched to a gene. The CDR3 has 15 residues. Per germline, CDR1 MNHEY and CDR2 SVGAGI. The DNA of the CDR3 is TGTGCCAGCAGCATGACTAGCGGGGGCTACAATGAGCAGTTCTTC. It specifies CASSMTSGGYNEQFF.

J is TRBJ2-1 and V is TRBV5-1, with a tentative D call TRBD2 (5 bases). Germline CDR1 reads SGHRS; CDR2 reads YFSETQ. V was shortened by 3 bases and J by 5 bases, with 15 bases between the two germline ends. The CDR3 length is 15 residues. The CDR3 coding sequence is TGCGCCAGCAGCTATACTAGAGCGGTGAACAATGAGCAGTTCTTC. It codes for CASSYTRAVNNEQFF.

The CDR3 is CASSQGRYEQYF. The CDR3 DNA reads as TGTGCCAGCAGCCAAGGTCGCTACGAGCAGTACTTC. The genes are TRBV3-1 (or the pseudogene TRBV3-2) and TRBJ2-7; D is uncertain. The CDR3 totals 12 residues. Germline CDR1 and CDR2: LGHDT and YNNKEL (reference sequence). The V gene lost 1 base and the J gene lost 3 bases, with 4 bases spanning the gap.

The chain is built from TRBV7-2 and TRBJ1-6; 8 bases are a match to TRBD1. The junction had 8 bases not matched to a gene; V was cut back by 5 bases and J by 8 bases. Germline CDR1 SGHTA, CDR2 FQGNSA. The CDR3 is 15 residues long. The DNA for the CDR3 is TGTGCCAGCAGCCCACGGACAGGGTGGGATTCACCCCTCCACTTT. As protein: CASSPRTGWDSPLHF.

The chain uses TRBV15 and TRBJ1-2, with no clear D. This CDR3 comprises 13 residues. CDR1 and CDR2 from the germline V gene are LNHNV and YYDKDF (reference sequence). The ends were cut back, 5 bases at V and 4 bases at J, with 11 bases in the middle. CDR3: CATSSPLFYGYTF. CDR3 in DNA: TGTGCCACCAGCTCCCCCCTCTTCTATGGCTACACCTTC. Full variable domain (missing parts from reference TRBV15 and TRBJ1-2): DAMVIQNPRYQVTQFGKPVTLSCSQTLNHNVMYWYQQKSSQAPKLLFHYYDKDFNNEADTPDNFQSRRPNTSFCFLDIRSPGLGDTAMYLCATSSPLFYGYTFGSGTRLTVV.

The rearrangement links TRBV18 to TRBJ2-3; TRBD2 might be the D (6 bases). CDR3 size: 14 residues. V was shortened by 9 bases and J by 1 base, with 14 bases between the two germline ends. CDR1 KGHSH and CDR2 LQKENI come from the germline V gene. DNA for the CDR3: TGTGCCAGTTCCGGAGGGGTCGGCACAGATACGCAGTATTTT. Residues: CASSGGVGTDTQYF. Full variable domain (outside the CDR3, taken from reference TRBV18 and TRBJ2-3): NAGVMQNPRHLVRRRGQEARLRCSPMKGHSHVYWYRQLPEEGLKFMVYLQKENIIDESGMPKERFSAEFPKEGPSILRIQQVVRGDSAAYFCASSGGVGTDTQYFGPGTRLTVL.

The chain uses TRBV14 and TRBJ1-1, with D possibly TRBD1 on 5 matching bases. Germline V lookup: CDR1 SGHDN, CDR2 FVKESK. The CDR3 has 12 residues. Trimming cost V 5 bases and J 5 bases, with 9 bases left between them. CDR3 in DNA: TGTGCCAGCAGCTTCCAGGGAACTGAAGCTTTCTTT. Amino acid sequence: CASSFQGTEAFF.

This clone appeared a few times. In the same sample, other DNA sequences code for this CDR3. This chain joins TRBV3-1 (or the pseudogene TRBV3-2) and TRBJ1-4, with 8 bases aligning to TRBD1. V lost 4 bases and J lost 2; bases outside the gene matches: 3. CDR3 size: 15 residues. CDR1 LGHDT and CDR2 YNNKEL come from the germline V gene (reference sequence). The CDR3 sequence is CASSPNRGTNEKLFF. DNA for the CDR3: TGTGCCAGCAGCCCAAACAGGGGGACTAATGAAAAACTGTTTTTT.

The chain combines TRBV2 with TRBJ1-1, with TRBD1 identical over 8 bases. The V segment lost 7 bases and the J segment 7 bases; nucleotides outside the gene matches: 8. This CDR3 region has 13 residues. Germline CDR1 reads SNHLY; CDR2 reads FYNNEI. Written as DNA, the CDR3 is TGTGCCAGCAACCGGGACAGGTCGATTGAAGCTTTCTTT. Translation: CASNRDRSIEAFF.

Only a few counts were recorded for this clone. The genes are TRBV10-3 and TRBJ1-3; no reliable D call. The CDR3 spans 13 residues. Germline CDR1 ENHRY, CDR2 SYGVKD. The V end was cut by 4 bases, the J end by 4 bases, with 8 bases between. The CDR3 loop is CAISGGGGNTIYF. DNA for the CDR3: TGTGCCATCAGTGGGGGAGGAGGAAACACCATATATTTT.

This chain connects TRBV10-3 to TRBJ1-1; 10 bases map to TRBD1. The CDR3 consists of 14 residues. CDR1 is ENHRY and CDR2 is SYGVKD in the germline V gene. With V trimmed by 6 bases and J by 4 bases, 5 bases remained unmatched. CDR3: CAIRGQGLGTEAFF. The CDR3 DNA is TGTGCCATCAGGGGACAGGGGTTGGGCACTGAAGCTTTCTTT.

The CDR3 nucleotides are TGCGCCAGCAGCTTGGGAGTCGGGACCGGGGAGCTGTTTTTT. Protein: CASSLGVGTGELFF. The chain couples TRBV5-1 to TRBJ2-2, with D unresolved. This CDR3 contains 14 residues. V was pared by 0 bases and J by 5 bases, with 8 bases between. Germline V gene data show CDR1 as SGHRS and CDR2 as YFSETQ.

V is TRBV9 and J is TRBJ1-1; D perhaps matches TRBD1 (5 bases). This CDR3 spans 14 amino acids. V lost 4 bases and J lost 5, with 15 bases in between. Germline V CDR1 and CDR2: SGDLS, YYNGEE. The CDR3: CASSIRGAGTEAFF. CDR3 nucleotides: TGTGCCAGCAGCATACGAGGGGCGGGGACTGAAGCTTTCTTT.

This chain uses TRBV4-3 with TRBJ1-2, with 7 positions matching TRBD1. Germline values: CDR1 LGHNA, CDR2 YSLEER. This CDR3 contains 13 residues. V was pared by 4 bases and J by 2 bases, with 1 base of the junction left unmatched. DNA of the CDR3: TGCGCCAGCAGCCGGGACAGAAACTATGGCTACACCTTC. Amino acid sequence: CASSRDRNYGYTF.

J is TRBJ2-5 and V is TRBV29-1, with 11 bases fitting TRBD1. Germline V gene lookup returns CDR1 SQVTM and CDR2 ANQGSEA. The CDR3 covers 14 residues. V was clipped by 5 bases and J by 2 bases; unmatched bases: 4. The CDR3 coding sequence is TGCAGCGTTTTCGGGACAGGGGGTCAAGAGACCCAGTACTTC. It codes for CSVFGTGGQETQYF.

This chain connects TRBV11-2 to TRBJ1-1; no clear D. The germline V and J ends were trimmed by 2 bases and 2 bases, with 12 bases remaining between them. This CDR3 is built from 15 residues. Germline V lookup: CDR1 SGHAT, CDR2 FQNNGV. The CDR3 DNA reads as TGTGCCAGCAGCTTAACAGCCCTTTACAACACTGAAGCTTTCTTT. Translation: CASSLTALYNTEAFF.

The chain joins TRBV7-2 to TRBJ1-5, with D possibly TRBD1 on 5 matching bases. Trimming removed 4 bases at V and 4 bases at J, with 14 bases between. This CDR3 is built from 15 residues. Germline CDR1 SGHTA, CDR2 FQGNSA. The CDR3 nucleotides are TGTGCCAGCAGCTCCCAGGGATATGGGAATCAGCCCCAGCATTTT. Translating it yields CASSSQGYGNQPQHF.

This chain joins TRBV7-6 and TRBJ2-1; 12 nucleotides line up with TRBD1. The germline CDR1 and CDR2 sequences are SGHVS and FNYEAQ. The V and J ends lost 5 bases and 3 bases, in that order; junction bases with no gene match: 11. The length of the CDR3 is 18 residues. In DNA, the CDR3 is TGTGCCAGCAGCCTCCGGCTTGGGACAGGGGGCCTCTACAATGAGCAGTTCTTC. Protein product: CASSLRLGTGGLYNEQFF.

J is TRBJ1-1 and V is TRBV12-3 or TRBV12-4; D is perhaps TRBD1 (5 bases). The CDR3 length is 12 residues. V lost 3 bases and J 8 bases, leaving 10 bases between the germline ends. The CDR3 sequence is CASSLTAAEAFF. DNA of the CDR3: TGTGCCAGCAGTTTGACAGCTGCCGAAGCTTTCTTT.

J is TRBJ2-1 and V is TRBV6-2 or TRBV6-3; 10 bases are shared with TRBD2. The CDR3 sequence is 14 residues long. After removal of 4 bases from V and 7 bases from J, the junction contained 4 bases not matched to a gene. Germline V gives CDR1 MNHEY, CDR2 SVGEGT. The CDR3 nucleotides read TGTGCCAGCAGTTTCCAAGCGGGGGGGAATGAGCAGTTCTTC. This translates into CASSFQAGGNEQFF.